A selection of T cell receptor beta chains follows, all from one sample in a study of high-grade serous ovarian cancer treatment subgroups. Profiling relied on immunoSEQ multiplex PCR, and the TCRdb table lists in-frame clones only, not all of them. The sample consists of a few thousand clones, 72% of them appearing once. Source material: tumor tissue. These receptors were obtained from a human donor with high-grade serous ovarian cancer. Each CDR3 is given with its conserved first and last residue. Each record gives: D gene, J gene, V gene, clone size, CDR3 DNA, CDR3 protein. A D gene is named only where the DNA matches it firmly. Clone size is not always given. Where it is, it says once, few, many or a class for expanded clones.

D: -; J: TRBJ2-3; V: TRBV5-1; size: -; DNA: TGCGCCAGCAGCTTGGGGCAGCTAATCGCGGATACGCAGTATTTT; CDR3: CASSLGQLIADTQYF
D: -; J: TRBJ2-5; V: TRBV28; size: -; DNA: TGTGCCAGCAGTTTCCAAGGGACGGGGATCTGGGAGACCCAGTACTTC; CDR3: CASSFQGTGIWETQYF
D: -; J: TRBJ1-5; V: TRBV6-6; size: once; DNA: TGTGCCAGCAGTTACGCAACCACAGGACCCGAGCGGCCCCAGCATTTT; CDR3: CASSYATTGPERPQHF
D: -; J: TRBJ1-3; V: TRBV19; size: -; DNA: TGTGCCAGTAGTCGCGATTTACCGGCCGGAAACACCATATATTTT; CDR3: CASSRDLPAGNTIYF
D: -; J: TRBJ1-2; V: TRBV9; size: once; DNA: TGTGCCAGCAGCGTAGATGGCAGGGTATCTAACTATGGCTACACCTTC; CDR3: CASSVDGRVSNYGYTF
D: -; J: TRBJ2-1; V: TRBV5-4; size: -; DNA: TGTGCCAGCAGCTTGGAACTAGGCGTGTACAATGAGCAGTTCTTC; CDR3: CASSLELGVYNEQFF
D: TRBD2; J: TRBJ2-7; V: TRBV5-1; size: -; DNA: TGCGCCAGCAGCCCTGGACTAGACCTCTCCTACGAGCAGTACTTC; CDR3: CASSPGLDLSYEQYF
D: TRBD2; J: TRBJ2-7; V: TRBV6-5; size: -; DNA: TGTGCCAGCAGCCCCGGGACTAGCGGCTACGAGCAGTACTTC; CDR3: CASSPGTSGYEQYF
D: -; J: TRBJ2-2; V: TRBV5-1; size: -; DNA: TGCGCCAGTCACTCAAGCGGAGATATGAACACCGGGGAGCTGTTTTTT; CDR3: CASHSSGDMNTGELFF
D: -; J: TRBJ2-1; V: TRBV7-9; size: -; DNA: TGTGCCAGCAGCTTAGATGTGGGATGGCATGAGCAGTTCTTC; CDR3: CASSLDVGWHEQFF
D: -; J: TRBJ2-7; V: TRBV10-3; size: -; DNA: TGTGCCAGCAGTGAAATGTTGGGGGGAGACTACGAGCAGTACTTC; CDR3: CASSEMLGGDYEQYF
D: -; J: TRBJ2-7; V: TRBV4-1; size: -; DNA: TGCGCCAGCAGCCAATACGGGAGTAATGAAGAGCAGTACTTC; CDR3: CASSQYGSNEEQYF
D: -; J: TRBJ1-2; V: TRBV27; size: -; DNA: TGTGCCAGCAGGCGTATAGGCTATGGCTACACCTTC; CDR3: CASRRIGYGYTF
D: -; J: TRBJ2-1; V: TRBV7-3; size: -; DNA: TGTGCCAGCAGCTTAAAGCTAGCCACATGGTTCAATGAGCAGTTCTTC; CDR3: CASSLKLATWFNEQFF
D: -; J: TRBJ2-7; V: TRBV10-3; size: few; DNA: TGTGCCATCAGTGAGTCGAGAGTGGGGACCGAGCAGTACTTC; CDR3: CAISESRVGTEQYF
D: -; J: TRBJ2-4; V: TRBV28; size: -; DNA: TGTGCCAGCAGTTTACCCGTCGGACGGCTACGAGGGAACATTCAGTACTTC; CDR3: CASSLPVGRLRGNIQYF
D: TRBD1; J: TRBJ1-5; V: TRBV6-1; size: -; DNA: TGTGCCAGCAGTCTGACAGGGATGGAGGCTCAGCCCCAGCATTTT; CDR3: CASSLTGMEAQPQHF